This T cell receptor (beta chain) was recorded in a study of blood T cell repertoires in COVID-19. Study details: From the United States, Italy and Spain came samples of acute and convalescent COVID-19. Sample material is recorded as cDNA or gDNA derived from T cells, B-cell-depleted T cells, or PBMCs.

Here immunoSEQ multiplex PCR was the method, and the copy in TCRdb shows in-frame clones only, minus some. In the table there are tens of thousands of clones, 65% to 85% of which are singletons. Trimming removed 1 base at V and 5 bases at J, with 23 bases between. Germline values: CDR1 LNHDA, CDR2 SQIVND (reference sequence). The CDR3 runs 18 residues. This clone was picked up one time. V is TRBV19 and J is TRBJ1-2; weak D call: TRBD1 (6 bases). Input material: peripheral blood. The receptor's source is an older man with acute or convalescent COVID-19. This chain's CDR3 is CASSIGQKWGLHPYGYTF. The CDR3 DNA is TGTGCCAGTAGTATAGGTCAAAAGTGGGGGCTCCACCCGTATGGCTACACCTTC. Combining the CDR3 with reference TRBV19 and TRBJ1-2 gives the whole variable domain DGGITQSPKYLFRKEGQNVTLSCEQNLNHDAMYWYRQDPGQGLRLIYYSQIVNDFQKGDIAEGYSVSREKKESFPLTVTSAQKNPTAFYLCASSIGQKWGLHPYGYTFGSGTRLTVV.